This T cell receptor beta chain derives from a study of T cell responses to AZD1222 COVID-19 vaccine. Germline loops: CDR1 SEHNR, CDR2 FQNEAQ (reference sequence). V dropped 5 bases and J dropped 8 bases, with 21 bases sitting between them. The CDR3 contains 15 residues. Some clones are missing from TCRdb's copy, which holds only in-frame ones; the method was immunoSEQ multiplex PCR. Of over 110,000 clones listed, around 91% are singletons. In the case of this clone: The antigen is not known.

Whole-study results and caveats: Dominant CD4 TCR responses targeted spike regions 160-218 and 743-854. Samples come after the peak T cell response, not at day 14. It should be noted that donors were predominantly white British and more often female, and clonal diversity was possibly underestimated.

The sample in question was peripheral blood, obtained 28 days after the second AZD1222 dose. The chain employs TRBV7-9 and TRBJ1-2, with D unclear. This TCR was sampled from an adult who received the AZD1222 COVID-19 vaccine. The CDR3 sequence: CASSPPGSHSEGYTF. In DNA form, the CDR3 reads TGTGCCAGCAGCCCACCGGGTTCCCATTCTGAGGGCTACACCTTC.